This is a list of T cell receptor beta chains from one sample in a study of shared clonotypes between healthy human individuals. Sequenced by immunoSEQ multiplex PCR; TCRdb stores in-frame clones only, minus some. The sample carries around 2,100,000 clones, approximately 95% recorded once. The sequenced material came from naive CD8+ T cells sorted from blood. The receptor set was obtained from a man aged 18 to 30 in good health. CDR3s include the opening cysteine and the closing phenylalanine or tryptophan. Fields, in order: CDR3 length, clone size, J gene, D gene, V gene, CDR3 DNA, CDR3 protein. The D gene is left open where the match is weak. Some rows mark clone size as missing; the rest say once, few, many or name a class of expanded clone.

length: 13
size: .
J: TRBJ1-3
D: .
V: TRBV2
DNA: TGTGCCAGCAGTGAAAGGGACATCGGCACCATATATTTT
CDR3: CASSERDIGTIYF

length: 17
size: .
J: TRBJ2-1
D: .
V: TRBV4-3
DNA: TGCGCCAGCAGCCAAGAGCTGGGAGGAGGACCCTACAATGAGCAGTTCTTC
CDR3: CASSQELGGGPYNEQFF

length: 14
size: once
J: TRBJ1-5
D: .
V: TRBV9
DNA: TGTGCCAGCAGCGTAGGGTCAGAAAATCAGCCCCAGCATTTT
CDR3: CASSVGSENQPQHF

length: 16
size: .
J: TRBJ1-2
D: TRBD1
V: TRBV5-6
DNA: TGTGCCAGCAGCGAGGGGACAGGTGAATGGAACTATGGCTACACCTTC
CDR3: CASSEGTGEWNYGYTF

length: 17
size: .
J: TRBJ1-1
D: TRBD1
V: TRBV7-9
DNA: TGTGCCAGCAGCTTAGCCGGGCAGGGGGTTGGGAGCACTGAAGCTTTCTTT
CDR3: CASSLAGQGVGSTEAFF

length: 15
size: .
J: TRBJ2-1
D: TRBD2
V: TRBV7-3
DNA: TGTGCCAGCAGCCCCCTAGCGGGCTCCTACAATGAGCAGTTCTTC
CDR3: CASSPLAGSYNEQFF

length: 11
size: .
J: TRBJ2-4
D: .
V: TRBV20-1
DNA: TGCAGTGCTAGAGAGGTGGCTACTCAGTACTTC
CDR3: CSAREVATQYF

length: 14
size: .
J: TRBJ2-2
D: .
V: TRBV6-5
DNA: TGTGCCAGCAGTTGGGGGCTAGCCGCCGGGGAGCTGTTTTTT
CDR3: CASSWGLAAGELFF

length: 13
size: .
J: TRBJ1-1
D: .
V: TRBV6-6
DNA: TGTGCCAGCAGTTACGCACGGGATCGTGAAGCTTTCTTT
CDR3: CASSYARDREAFF

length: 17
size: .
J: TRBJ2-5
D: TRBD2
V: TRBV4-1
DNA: TGCGCCAGCAGCCAAGCTTCGGGACTAGCGGGAGAAGAGACCCAGTACTTC
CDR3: CASSQASGLAGEETQYF

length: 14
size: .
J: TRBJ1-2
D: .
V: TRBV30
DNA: TGTGCCTGGGCCAAAGGGGAGGGGATGTATGGCTACACCTTC
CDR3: CAWAKGEGMYGYTF

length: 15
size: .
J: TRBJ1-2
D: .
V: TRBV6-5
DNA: TGTGCCAGCAGTTACGCCGAGGGGCTAAACTATGGCTACACCTTC
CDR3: CASSYAEGLNYGYTF

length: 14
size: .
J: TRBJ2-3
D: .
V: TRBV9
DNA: TGTGCCAGCAGCTCGTCGGGGGCCGAAGATACGCAGTATTTT
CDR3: CASSSSGAEDTQYF

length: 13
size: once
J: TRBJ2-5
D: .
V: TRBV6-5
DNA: TGTGCCAGCAGTTTCGAAGGGGAGGGGGCCCAGTACTTC
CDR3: CASSFEGEGAQYF

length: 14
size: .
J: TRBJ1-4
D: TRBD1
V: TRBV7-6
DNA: TGTGCCAGCAGCTTAGGACAGGGGGACGAAAAACTGTTTTTT
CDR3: CASSLGQGDEKLFF

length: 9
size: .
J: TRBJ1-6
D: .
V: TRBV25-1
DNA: TGTGCCAGTTATTCACCCCTCCACTTT
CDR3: CASYSPLHF

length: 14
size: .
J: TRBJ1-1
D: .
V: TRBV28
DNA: TGTGCCAGCAGTTTGCTGGGGGAAATCCCTGAAGCTTTCTTT
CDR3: CASSLLGEIPEAFF

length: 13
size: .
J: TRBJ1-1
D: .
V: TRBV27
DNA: TGTGCCAGCAGTTTATTGGGAAACACTGAAGCTTTCTTT
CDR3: CASSLLGNTEAFF

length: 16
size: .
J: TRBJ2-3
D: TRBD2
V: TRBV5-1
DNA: TGCGCCACTTCGGAAGGACTAGCGGGGGGCACAGATACGCAGTATTTT
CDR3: CATSEGLAGGTDTQYF

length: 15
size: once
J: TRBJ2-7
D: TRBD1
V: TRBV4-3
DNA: TGCGCCAGCAGCCACGGGACAGGGGGCGTGTACGAGCAGTACTTC
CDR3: CASSHGTGGVYEQYF

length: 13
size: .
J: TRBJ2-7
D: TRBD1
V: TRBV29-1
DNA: TGCAGCGTTGTGGGGGCTCGACAGGGCGAGCAGTACTTC
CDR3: CSVVGARQGEQYF

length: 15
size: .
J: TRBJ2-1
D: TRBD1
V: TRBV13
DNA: TGTGCCAGCAGCGGGGACAGGGGGTTTCTCAATGAGCAGTTCTTC
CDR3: CASSGDRGFLNEQFF

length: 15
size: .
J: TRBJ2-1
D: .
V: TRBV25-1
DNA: TGTGCCACCGCCGTCCCGGGACTCGCTTTAGATGAGCAGTTCTTC
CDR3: CATAVPGLALDEQFF

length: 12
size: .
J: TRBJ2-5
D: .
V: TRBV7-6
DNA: TGTGCCAGCAGCGGACAGTGGGAGACCCAGTACTTC
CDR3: CASSGQWETQYF

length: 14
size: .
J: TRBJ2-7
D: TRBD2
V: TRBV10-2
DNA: TGCGCCAGCAGTGCTAGCGGGGTCTCCTACGAGCAGTACTTC
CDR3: CASSASGVSYEQYF

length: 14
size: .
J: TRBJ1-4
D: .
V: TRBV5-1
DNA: TGCGCCAGCAGCTTGGCCTTGGATGATGAAAAACTGTTTTTT
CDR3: CASSLALDDEKLFF